This T cell receptor beta chain was captured by sequencing in a study of Ad26.COV2.S vaccination and SARS-CoV-2 variants (dated by TCRdb to about 2021). Context from the whole study: The specificity and breadth of SARS-CoV-2-reactive T cell receptors after Ad26.COV2.S vaccination were assessed by TCRbeta repertoire sequencing. The TCR-sequenced set comprised about 32 samples: around 20 Ad26.COV2.S vaccine recipients, 5 placebo recipients and 8 SARS-CoV-2 convalescent individuals.

Read against the paper, the sample's time point label means: individuals recovered from natural SARS-CoV-2 infection. The germline V gene gives CDR1 as SGHAT and CDR2 as FQNNGV. Trimming at the junction amounts to 5 bases on V and 3 bases on J, and the germline ends lie 10 bases apart. Including the terminal cysteine and phenylalanine, the CDR3 comprises 13 residues. The DNA shown is the 39-base CDR3, in frame from base 1. Study-wide conclusions, independent of this receptor: After vaccination, substantial breadth of spike-specific CD8+ and CD4+ T cell responses was reported. According to the authors, total T cell responses may have been underestimated by the TCR breadth and depth analyses. Vaccine and placebo recipients had similar non-spike TCR breadth, a finding consistent with the vaccine containing only spike. Ad26.COV2.S recipients had higher spike-specific TCR breadth than placebo recipients (P = 0.0014).

Points on this clone: It lacks a known antigen. Base quality data are lacking; no much larger clone is found one base away.

The immunoSEQ Assay was used to sequence TCRbeta CDR3 regions. After extraction, genomic DNA underwent amplification by bias-controlled multiplex PCR, followed by high-throughput sequencing. The original methods were these. To quantify the absolute abundance of each unique TCRbeta CDR3 region, sequences were collapsed and filtered. T cell fraction was estimated by normalizing TCRbeta template counts to usable DNA, which was measured by amplifying reference genes present in all nucleated cells. Repertoire TCRs were annotated as SARS-CoV-2-specific by exact matching of V gene, CDR3 amino acid sequence and J gene to a known reactive TCR set. The reference SARS-CoV-2 TCR set was obtained from MIRA and was filtered for enrichment in COVID-19-positive ImmuneCODE repertoires, whereby public or cross-reactive TCRs were removed. Based on the MIRA antigens, annotated TCRs were further analysed at the level of specific ORF or position within ORF. Breadth was defined as the number of annotated unique rearrangements divided by the total number of unique productive rearrangements, and depth was defined as the summed frequency of the annotated unique rearrangements. Group comparisons of TCR breadth used two-sided Wilcoxon rank-sum tests. This is the immuneACCESS table as TCRdb keeps it, with only in-frame sequences that have V and J called. A part of the clones is gone; compared with another copy, unresolved V genes explain less than half, and the rest is unexplained. The D gene and trimming were derived from the DNA, and the V and J assignments and clone size from that table. The sample has roughly 100,000 clones on record, about 78% of them singletons. The ten top clones hold around a sixth of the sample.

This material consisted of peripheral blood, taken after recovery from COVID-19. The V gene is TRBV11-2 and the J gene is TRBJ1-2; too little of a D gene remains to name it. The receptor was derived from a human donor who had recovered from COVID-19. The CDR3 reads CASSAVTDYGYTF. The DNA sequence is as follows: TGTGCCAGCAGCGCTGTCACAGACTATGGCTACACCTTC.